Listed here is a single T cell receptor beta chain. V lost 6 bases and J lost 3; bases outside the gene matches: 5. Germline V CDR1 and CDR2: LNHDA, SQIVND (reference sequence). The CDR3 is 14 residues long. The data belong to a study of blood T cell repertoires in COVID-19. Overall study context: T cells, B-cell-depleted T cells, or PBMCs supplied cDNA or gDNA.

TCRdb's table, derived via immunoSEQ multiplex PCR, lists solely in-frame clones and lacks some. This sample yields tens of thousands of clones, of which around three quarters are seen a single time; 30% to 35% belongs to the top ten. The source material was peripheral blood. The TCR originated in a woman of 80 years or more with acute or convalescent COVID-19. The V and J genes are TRBV19 and TRBJ2-7, with 10 bases lining up with TRBD1. CDR3 protein: CASRPGQGNYEQYF. The CDR3 DNA is TGTGCCAGTAGACCGGGACAGGGGAACTACGAGCAGTACTTC.